The 24 T cell receptor beta chains presented below share a single source sample, sequenced in a study of CXCR3-negative and CXCR3-positive naive CD8 T cells. The libraries of TRB cDNA were prepared using 5' RACE with UMI labels. TCRdb reprocessed the 5' RACE reads and keeps a single row for each CDR3 protein, giving no DNA. The sample's table shows roughly 120,000 distinct CDR3 sequences. Study-level findings and limits: Against CXCR3-negative naive cells, CXCR3-positive naive cells showed more hydrophobic TRB CDR3s.

Their specific antigens are unknown. Source material: naive CXCR3+ CD8+ T cells from blood. Described subset: CD45RO-CCR7+CD27+CD95- naive CD8+ T cells expressing CXCR3 (TNR3+). These receptors came from a human donor in good health. Some clones in this sample may be carry-over from other donors' samples.

The gene calls are TRBV12-3 or TRBV12-4 and TRBJ1-2; TCRdb's D call, TRBD1, is unchecked because there is no DNA. This CDR3 region has 14 residues. The CDR3 loop reads CASGGAWDNYGYTF.

The chain links TRBV4-3 to TRBJ1-6; there is no DNA to check the TCRdb D call of TRBD1. Germline loops: CDR1 LGHNA, CDR2 YSLEER. This CDR3 spans 18 amino acids. The CDR3: CASSQDRLDISYNSPLHF.

The rearrangement joins TRBV7-6 to TRBJ2-5; TCRdb outputs TRBD2, but without DNA this stays unchecked. The germline gives CDR1 SGHVS, CDR2 FNYEAQ. The CDR3 runs 15 residues. CDR3 sequence reads: CASASRGLYQETQYF.

V is TRBV7-9 and J is TRBJ2-7; the TRBD1 assignment by TCRdb is unverifiable without DNA. This CDR3 comprises 13 residues. Germline CDR1 reads SEHNR; CDR2 reads FQNEAQ (reference sequence). The chain's CDR3 is CASSPPQSYEQYF.

CDR3 protein: CASSPRGGVNEQFF. The genes are TRBV7-8 and TRBJ2-1; TCRdb's assignment of TRBD1 cannot be checked, as there is no DNA. The V gene's germline CDR1 is SGHVS and CDR2 FQNEAQ. This CDR3 contains 14 residues. The variable domain in full, completed from reference TRBV7-8 and TRBJ2-1, reads GAGVSQSPRYKVAKRGQDVALRCDPISGHVSLFWYQQALGQGPEFLTYFQNEAQLDKSGLPSDRFFAERPEGSVSTLKIQRTQQEDSAVYLCASSPRGGVNEQFFGPGTRLTVL.

The chain recombines TRBV11-2 with TRBJ1-1. Germline assignment: CDR1 SGHAT and CDR2 FQNNGV. The CDR3 sequence is 15 residues long. The CDR3 reads CASSLDRDFNTEAFF.

This chain links TRBV3-1 with TRBJ2-7; TCRdb picks TRBD1, but there is no DNA to check that call. The CDR3 totals 15 residues. Germline CDR1 is LGHDT and CDR2 is YNNKEL (reference sequence). The chain's CDR3 is CASSRPGQGRYEQYF.

V usage is TRBV12-5 and J usage is TRBJ2-2. The CDR3 loop spans 14 amino acids. The germline V gene has CDR1 LGHNT and CDR2 FRNRAP. The CDR3 spells CASGSSLNTGELFF.

The V gene is TRBV4-3, the J gene TRBJ2-7. Germline values: CDR1 LGHNA, CDR2 YSLEER. There are 16 residues in the CDR3. The CDR3 reads CASSQATADSSYEQYF.

V usage is TRBV20-1 and J usage is TRBJ2-7; the D gene TCRdb calls, TRBD2, cannot be checked with no DNA. This CDR3 is built from 17 residues. Per the germline V gene, CDR1 is DFQATT and CDR2 is SNEGSKA (reference sequence). CDR3 sequence: CSARDTGLAGGNYEQYF.

This sequence joins TRBV7-8 and TRBJ2-1; TCRdb outputs TRBD1, but without DNA this stays unchecked. The length of the CDR3 is 16 residues. Germline V gene lookup returns CDR1 SGHVS and CDR2 FQNEAQ. CDR3 residues: CASSLGPGGPGDEQFF.

This chain connects TRBV5-5 to TRBJ1-6; TCRdb indicates TRBD1, and absent DNA this call remains unverified. Germline lookup yields CDR1 SGHKS and CDR2 YYEKEE (reference sequence). There are 16 residues in the CDR3. CDR3 sequence: CASSWGDSSYNSPLHF.

J is TRBJ2-5 and V is TRBV9. CDR1 is SGDLS, CDR2 YYNGEE, per germline. This CDR3 contains 14 residues. The CDR3 spells CASSVGSRTETQYF.

The chain carries TRBV11-3 and TRBJ2-2. Germline V gene sequence: CDR1 SGHNT, CDR2 YENEEA. This CDR3 has 12 residues. The CDR3 here is CASSQNTGELFF.

The gene calls are TRBV6-5 and TRBJ2-2. Germline lookup yields CDR1 MNHEY and CDR2 SVGAGI. The CDR3 sequence is 15 residues long. The CDR3 sequence is CASSLGVRNTGELFF.

This chain links TRBV9 with TRBJ2-7; the D call of TRBD1 rests on TCRdb alone, since no DNA is present to check it. Germline V gene sequence: CDR1 SGDLS, CDR2 YYNGEE. The CDR3 has 17 amino acids. The CDR3 spells CASSVSSHGGLSYEQYF.

The CDR3 here is CASSIDGQRDQPQHF. The rearrangement joins TRBV19 to TRBJ1-5; TCRdb gives TRBD1 as the D gene, but with no DNA this cannot be confirmed. This CDR3 has 15 residues. Germline CDR1 LNHDA, CDR2 SQIVND (reference sequence).

The J gene is TRBJ2-7, the V gene TRBV4-3; as DNA is missing, the TRBD1 call by TCRdb cannot be tested. CDR1 is LGHNA, CDR2 YSLEER, per germline. The CDR3 is made up of 14 amino acids. The CDR3 is CASSPDRNIYEQYF.

The chain is built from TRBV5-1 and TRBJ1-1; TCRdb names TRBD1, which stays unverified in the absence of DNA. The CDR3 contains 15 residues. Per the germline V gene, CDR1 is SGHRS and CDR2 is YFSETQ. CDR3 sequence reads: CASSPLQGENTEAFF.

V gene TRBV6-2 or TRBV6-3 combines with J gene TRBJ2-3; TCRdb designates TRBD2, a call that cannot be tested without DNA. Germline V gene sequence: CDR1 MNHEY, CDR2 SVGEGT. This CDR3 has 17 amino acids. CDR3: CASSLRRASGLTDTQYF.

This sequence joins TRBV29-1 and TRBJ2-3; TCRdb's assignment of TRBD2 cannot be checked, as there is no DNA. This CDR3 region has 11 residues. Germline lookup yields CDR1 SQVTM and CDR2 ANQGSEA. The CDR3 loop reads CGGRAPDTQYF.

The gene calls are TRBV9 and TRBJ2-1; TCRdb outputs TRBD2, but without DNA this stays unchecked. Per germline, CDR1 SGDLS and CDR2 YYNGEE. The CDR3 sequence is 13 residues long. CDR3 protein: CASSVSGNFEQFF.

This chain connects TRBV9 to TRBJ1-1; TCRdb lists TRBD1, though no DNA is available to test this call. This CDR3 region has 18 residues. Germline lookup yields CDR1 SGDLS and CDR2 YYNGEE. CDR3 in amino acids: CASSGLQGARGSNTEAFF.

This chain links TRBV7-9 with TRBJ2-1; the TCRdb D gene call, TRBD2, has no DNA to confirm it. Germline values: CDR1 SEHNR, CDR2 FQNEAQ (reference sequence). The length of the CDR3 is 13 residues. CDR3 in amino acids: CASSSAGKNEQFF.